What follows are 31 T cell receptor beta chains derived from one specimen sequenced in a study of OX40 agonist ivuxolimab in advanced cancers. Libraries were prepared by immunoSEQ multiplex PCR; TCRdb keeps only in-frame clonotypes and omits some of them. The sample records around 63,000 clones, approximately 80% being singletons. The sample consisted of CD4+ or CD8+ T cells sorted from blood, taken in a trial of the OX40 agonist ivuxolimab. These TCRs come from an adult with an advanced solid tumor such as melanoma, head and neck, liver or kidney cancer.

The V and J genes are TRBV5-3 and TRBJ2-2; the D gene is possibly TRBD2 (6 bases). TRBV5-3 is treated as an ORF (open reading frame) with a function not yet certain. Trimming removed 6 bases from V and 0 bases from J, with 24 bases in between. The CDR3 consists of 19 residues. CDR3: CARTTAALMRGANTGELFF. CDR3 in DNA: TGTGCCAGAACCACGGCCGCGCTCATGCGGGGAGCGAACACCGGGGAGCTGTTTTTT.

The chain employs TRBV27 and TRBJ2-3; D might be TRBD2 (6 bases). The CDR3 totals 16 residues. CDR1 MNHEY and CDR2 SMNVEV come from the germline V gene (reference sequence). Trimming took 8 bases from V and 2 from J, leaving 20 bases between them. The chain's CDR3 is CASHKGLAYSTDTQYF. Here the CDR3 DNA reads TGTGCCAGCCATAAGGGACTCGCCTACTCCACAGATACGCAGTATTTT.

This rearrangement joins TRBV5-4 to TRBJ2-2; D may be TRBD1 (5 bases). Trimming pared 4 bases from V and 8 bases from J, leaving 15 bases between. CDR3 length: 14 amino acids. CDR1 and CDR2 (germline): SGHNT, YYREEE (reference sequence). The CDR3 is CASSTNQGLGELFF. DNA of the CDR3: TGTGCCAGCAGCACAAACCAGGGCCTAGGGGAGCTGTTTTTT.

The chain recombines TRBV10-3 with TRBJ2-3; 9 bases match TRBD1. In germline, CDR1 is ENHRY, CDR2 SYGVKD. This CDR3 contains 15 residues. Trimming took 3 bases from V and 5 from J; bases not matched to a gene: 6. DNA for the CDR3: TGTGCCATCAGTGACCCCACAGGGGGCCTAGATACGCAGTATTTT. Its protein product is CAISDPTGGLDTQYF.

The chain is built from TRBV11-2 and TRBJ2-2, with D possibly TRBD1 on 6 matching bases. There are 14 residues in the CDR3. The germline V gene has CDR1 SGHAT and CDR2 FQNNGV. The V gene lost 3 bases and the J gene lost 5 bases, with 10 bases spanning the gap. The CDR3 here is CASSFGGVTGELFF. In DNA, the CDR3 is TGTGCCAGCAGCTTTGGGGGCGTAACCGGGGAGCTGTTTTTT.

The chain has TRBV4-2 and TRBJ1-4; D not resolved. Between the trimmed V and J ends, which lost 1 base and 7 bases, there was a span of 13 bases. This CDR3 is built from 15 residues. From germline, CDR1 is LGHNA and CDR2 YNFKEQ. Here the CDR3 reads CASSQGLRESEKLFF. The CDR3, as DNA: TGTGCCAGCAGCCAAGGACTCCGGGAAAGTGAAAAACTGTTTTTT.

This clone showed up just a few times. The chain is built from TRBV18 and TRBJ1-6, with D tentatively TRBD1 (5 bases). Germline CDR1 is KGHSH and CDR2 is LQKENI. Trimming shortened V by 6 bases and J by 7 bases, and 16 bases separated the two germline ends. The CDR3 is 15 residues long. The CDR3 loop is CASSLSGDRNSPLHF. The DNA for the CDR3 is TGTGCCAGCTCCCTAAGCGGGGACCGGAATTCACCCCTCCACTTT.

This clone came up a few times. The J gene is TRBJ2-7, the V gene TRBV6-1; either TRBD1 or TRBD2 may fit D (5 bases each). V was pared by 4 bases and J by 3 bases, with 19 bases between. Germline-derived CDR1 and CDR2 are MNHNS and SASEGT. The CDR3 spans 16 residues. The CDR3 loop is CASSGVIRDAGYEQYV. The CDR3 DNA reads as TGTGCCAGCAGTGGGGTCATACGGGACGCTGGCTACGAGCAGTACGTC.

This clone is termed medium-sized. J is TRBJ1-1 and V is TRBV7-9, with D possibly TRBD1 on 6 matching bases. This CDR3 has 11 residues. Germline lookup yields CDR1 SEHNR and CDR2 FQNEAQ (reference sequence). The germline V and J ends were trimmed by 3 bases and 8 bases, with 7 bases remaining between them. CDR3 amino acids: CASSFGQEAFF. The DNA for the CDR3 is TGTGCCAGCAGCTTCGGACAGGAAGCTTTCTTT.

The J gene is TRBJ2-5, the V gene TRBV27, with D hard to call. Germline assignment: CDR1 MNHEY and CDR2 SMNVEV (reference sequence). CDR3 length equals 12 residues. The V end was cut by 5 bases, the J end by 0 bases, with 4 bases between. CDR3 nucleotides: TGTGCCAGCAGTCCAAACCAAGAGACCCAGTACTTC. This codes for CASSPNQETQYF.

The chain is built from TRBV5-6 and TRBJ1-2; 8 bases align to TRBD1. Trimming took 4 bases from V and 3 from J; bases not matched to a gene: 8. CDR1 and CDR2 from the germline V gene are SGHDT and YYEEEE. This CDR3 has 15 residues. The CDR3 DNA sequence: TGTGCCAGCAGCCAGAGTGGACAGGGAGACTATGGCTACACCTTC. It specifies CASSQSGQGDYGYTF.

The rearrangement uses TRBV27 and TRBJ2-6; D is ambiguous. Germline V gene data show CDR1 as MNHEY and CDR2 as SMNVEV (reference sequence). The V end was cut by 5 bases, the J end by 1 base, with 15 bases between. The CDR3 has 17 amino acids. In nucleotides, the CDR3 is TGTGCCAGCAGTCCCCTTCCCCTCGGGTCTGGGGCCAACGTCCTGACTTTC. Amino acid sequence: CASSPLPLGSGANVLTF. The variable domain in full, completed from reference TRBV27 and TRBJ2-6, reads EAQVTQNPRYLITVTGKKLTVTCSQNMNHEYMSWYRQDPGLGLRQIYYSMNVEVTDKGDVPEGYKVSRKEKRNFPLILESPSPNQTSLYFCASSPLPLGSGANVLTFGAGSRLTVL.

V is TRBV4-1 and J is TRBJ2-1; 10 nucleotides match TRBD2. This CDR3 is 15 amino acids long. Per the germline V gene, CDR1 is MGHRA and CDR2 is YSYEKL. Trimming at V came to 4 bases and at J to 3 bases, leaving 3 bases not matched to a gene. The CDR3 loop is CASSLLAGSYNEQFF. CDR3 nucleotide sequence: TGCGCCAGCAGCCTACTAGCGGGGAGCTACAATGAGCAGTTCTTC.

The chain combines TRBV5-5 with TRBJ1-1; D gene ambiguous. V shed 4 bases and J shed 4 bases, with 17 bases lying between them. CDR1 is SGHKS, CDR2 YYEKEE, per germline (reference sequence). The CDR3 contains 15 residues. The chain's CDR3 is CASSHRVGSGTEAFF. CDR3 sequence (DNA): TGTGCCAGCAGCCACCGGGTAGGGTCGGGCACTGAAGCTTTCTTT.

CDR3 loop: CASTDWAALSYTF. Written as DNA, the CDR3 is TGTGCCAGCACCGACTGGGCAGCTCTGAGCTACACCTTC. The chain combines TRBV7-2 with TRBJ1-2; no reliable D call. V lost 7 bases to trimming and J lost 9 bases, with 18 bases between them. The germline gives CDR1 SGHTA, CDR2 FQGNSA. This CDR3 is built from 13 residues.

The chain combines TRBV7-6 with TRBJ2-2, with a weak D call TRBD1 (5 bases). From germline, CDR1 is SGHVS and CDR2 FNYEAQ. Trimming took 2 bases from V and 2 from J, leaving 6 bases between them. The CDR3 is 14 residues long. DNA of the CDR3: TGTGCCAGCAGCTTACAGGGAAACACCGGGGAGCTGTTTTTT. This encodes CASSLQGNTGELFF. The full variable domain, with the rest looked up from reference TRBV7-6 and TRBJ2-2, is GAGVSQSPRYKVTKRGQDVALRCDPISGHVSLYWYRQALGQGPEFLTYFNYEAQQDKSGLPNDRFSAERPEGSISTLTIQRTEQRDSAMYRCASSLQGNTGELFFGEGSRLTVL.

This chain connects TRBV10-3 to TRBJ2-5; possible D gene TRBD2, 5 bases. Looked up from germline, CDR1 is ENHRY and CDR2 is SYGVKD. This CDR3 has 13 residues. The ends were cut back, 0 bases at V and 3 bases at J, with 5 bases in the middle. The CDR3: CAISESGEETQYF. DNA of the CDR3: TGTGCCATCAGTGAGTCGGGAGAAGAGACCCAGTACTTC.

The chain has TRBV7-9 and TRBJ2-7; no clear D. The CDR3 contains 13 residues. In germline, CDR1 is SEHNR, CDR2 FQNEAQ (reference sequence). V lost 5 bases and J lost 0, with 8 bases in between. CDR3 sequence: CASSLGDSYEQYV. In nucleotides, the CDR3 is TGTGCCAGCAGCCTGGGTGACTCCTACGAGCAGTACGTC.

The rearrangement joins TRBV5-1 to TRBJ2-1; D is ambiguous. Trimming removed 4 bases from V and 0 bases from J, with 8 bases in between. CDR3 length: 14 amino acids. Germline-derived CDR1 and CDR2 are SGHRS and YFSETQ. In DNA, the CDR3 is TGCGCCAGCAGCCCCCAGAGCTCCTACAATGAGCAGTTCTTC. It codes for CASSPQSSYNEQFF.

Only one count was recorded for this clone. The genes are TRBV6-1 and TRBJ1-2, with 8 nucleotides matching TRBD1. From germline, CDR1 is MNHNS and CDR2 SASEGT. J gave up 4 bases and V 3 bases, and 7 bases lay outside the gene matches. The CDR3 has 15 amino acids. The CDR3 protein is CASSEGWTGPYGYTF. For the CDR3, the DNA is TGTGCCAGCAGTGAGGGATGGACAGGGCCCTATGGCTACACCTTC.

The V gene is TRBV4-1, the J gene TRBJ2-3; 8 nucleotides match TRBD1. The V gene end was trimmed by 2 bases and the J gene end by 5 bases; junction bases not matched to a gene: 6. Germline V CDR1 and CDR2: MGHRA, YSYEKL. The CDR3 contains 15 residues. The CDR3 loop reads CASSQTGTGLDTQYF. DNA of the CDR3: TGCGCCAGCAGCCAAACCGGGACAGGTTTAGATACGCAGTATTTT.

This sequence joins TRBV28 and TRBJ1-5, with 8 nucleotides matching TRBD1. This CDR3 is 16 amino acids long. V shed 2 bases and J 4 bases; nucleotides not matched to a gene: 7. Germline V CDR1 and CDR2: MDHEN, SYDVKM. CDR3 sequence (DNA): TGTGCCAGCAGTTTACCAGGACAGGGACAGAATCAGCCCCAGCATTTT. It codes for CASSLPGQGQNQPQHF. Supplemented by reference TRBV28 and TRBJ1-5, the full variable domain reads DVKVTQSSRYLVKRTGEKVFLECVQDMDHENMFWYRQDPGLGLRLIYFSYDVKMKEKGDIPEGYSVSREKKERFSLILESASTNQTSMYLCASSLPGQGQNQPQHFGDGTRLSIL.

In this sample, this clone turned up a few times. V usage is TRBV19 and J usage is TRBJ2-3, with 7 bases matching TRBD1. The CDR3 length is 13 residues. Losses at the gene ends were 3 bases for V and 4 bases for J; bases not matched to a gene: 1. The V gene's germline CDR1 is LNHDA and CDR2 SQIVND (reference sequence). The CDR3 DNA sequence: TGTGCCAGTAGTATCCAGGGGGCAGATACGCAGTATTTT. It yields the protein CASSIQGADTQYF.

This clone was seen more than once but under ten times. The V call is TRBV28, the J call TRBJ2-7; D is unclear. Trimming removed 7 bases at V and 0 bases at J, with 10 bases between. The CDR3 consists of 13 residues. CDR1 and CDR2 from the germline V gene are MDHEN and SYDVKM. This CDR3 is CASTRPSSYEQYF. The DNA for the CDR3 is TGTGCCAGCACGAGACCCAGCTCCTACGAGCAGTACTTC.

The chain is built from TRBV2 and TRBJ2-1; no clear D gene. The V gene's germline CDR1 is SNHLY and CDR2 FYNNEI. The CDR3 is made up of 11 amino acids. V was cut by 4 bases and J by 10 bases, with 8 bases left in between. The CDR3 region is CASSGRTEQFF. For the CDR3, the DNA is TGTGCCAGCAGTGGCCGAACAGAGCAGTTCTTC.

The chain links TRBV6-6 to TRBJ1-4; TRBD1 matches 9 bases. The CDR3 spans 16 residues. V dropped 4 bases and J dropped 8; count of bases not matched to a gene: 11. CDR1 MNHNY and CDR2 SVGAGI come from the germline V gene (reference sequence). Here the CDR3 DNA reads TGTGCCAGCAGTTTCACTATACAGGGGGCAAGGGAAAAACTGTTTTTT. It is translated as CASSFTIQGAREKLFF.

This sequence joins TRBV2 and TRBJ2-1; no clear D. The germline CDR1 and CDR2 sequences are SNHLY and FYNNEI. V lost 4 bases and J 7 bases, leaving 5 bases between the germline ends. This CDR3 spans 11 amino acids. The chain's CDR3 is CASSGENEQFF. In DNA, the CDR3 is TGTGCCAGCAGTGGAGAGAATGAGCAGTTCTTC.

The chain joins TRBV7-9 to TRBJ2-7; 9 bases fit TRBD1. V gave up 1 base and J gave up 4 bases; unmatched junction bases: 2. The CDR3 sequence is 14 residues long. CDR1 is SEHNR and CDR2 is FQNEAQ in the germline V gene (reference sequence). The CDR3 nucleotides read TGTGCCAGCAGCTTAGGGACAGGGGTTTACGAGCAGTACTTC. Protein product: CASSLGTGVYEQYF.

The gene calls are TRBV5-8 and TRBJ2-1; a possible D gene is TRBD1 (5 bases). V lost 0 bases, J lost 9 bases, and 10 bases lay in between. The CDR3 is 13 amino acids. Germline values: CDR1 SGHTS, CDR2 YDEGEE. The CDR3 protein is CASSLGQLGEQFF. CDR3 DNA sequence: TGTGCCAGCAGCTTGGGACAGTTGGGTGAGCAGTTCTTC.

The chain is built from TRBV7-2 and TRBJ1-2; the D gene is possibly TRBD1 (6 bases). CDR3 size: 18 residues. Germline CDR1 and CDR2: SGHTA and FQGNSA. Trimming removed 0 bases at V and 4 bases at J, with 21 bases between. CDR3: CASSLARAGVGSGYGYTF. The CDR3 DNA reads TGTGCCAGCAGCTTAGCTCGGGCAGGGGTTGGATCTGGCTATGGCTACACCTTC.

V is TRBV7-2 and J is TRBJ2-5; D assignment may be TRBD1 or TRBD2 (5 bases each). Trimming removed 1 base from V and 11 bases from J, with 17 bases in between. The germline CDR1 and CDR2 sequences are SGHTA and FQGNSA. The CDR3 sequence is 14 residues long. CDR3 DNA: TGTGCCAGCAGCTTAGTGACGGGGCCTCCGGAGCAGTACTTC. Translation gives CASSLVTGPPEQYF. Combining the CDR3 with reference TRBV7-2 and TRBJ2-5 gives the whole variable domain GAGVSQSPSNKVTEKGKDVELRCDPISGHTALYWYRQSLGQGLEFLIYFQGNSAPDKSGLPSDRFSAERTGGSVSTLTIQRTQQEDSAVYLCASSLVTGPPEQYFGPGTRLLVL.